This T cell receptor beta chain was retrieved from a study of blood T cell repertoires in COVID-19. This CDR3 is built from 16 residues. Germline V gene sequence: CDR1 KGHSH, CDR2 LQKENI. Trimming took 5 bases from V and 3 from J, leaving 20 bases between them. Using immunoSEQ multiplex PCR, the repertoire was profiled, and TCRdb retains in-frame clones only, with some absent. The sample contains under 500,000 clones, around 88% of which appear only once. What was sequenced was peripheral blood. This sequence joins TRBV18 and TRBJ2-7; possible D gene TRBD2, 5 bases. The clonotype comes from a woman in her twenties or thirties with acute or convalescent COVID-19. Here the CDR3 reads CASSAGSGPRRYEQYF. The DNA for the CDR3 is TGTGCCAGCTCAGCGGGCTCGGGTCCCCGGCGCTACGAGCAGTACTTC.